Described below is a single T cell receptor beta chain sequence and its context. The data stem from a study of blood T cell repertoires in COVID-19. The wider study: Both acute and convalescent COVID-19 samples were obtained from the United States, Italy and Spain. Nucleic acid was either cDNA or gDNA, and it came from T cells, B-cell-depleted T cells, or PBMCs.

In the study's own analysis: Reference gene primer amplification gave estimated nucleated cell counts. Clones were sequenced by immunoSEQ multiplex PCR, and TCRdb holds only the in-frame ones, with some missing. Clone size and the V and J calls come from that table; the DNA yielded D and trimming. The sample lists about 160,000 clones, just over 90% occurring once. The V gene's germline CDR1 is SQVTM and CDR2 ANQGSEA. CDR3 length: 14 amino acids. Trimming at V came to 4 bases and at J to 1 base, leaving 3 bases not matched to a gene. The sequencing sample was made of peripheral blood. The chain has TRBV29-1 and TRBJ1-1; TRBD1 matches at 10 bases. The sequence came from a young man with acute or convalescent COVID-19. The chain's CDR3 is CSVAWDRGNTEAFF. The CDR3 coding sequence is TGCAGCGTTGCCTGGGACAGGGGGAACACTGAAGCTTTCTTT.